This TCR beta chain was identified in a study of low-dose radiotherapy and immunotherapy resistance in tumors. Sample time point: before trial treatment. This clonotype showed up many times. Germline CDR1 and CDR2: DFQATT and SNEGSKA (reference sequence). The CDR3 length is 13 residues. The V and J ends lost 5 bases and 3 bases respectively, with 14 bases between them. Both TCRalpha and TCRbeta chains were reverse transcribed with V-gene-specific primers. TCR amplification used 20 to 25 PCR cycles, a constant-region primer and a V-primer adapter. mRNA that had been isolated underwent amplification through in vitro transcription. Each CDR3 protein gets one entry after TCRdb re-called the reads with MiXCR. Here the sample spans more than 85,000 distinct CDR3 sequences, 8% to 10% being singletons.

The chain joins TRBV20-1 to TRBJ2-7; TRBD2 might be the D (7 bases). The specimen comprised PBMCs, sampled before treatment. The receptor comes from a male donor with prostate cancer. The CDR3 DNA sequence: TGCAGTGCTCAGAGGGGGGGCGTCTACGAGCAGTACTTC. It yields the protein CSAQRGGVYEQYF.